This T cell receptor (beta chain) was obtained from a study of T cell changes during pregnancy in multiple sclerosis. Sequencing was performed with immunoSEQ multiplex PCR; in TCRdb, only in-frame clones are kept and a portion is missing. The sample includes about 52,000 clones, about 92% of them seen just once. Remarks on this clone: One end of the junction fails to match germline, which may point to a read error.

The sequence came from a female donor with multiple sclerosis, enrolled in a pregnancy study. The source was CD4+ T cells from peripheral blood mononuclear cells, collected in the third trimester of pregnancy.

CDR3 sequence: CASSFFQGETFF. CDR3 bases: TGTGCCAGCAGCTTTTTTCAGGGTGAAACTTTCTTT. The genes are TRBV11-2 and TRBJ1-1; weak D call: TRBD1 (5 bases). The germline CDR1 and CDR2 sequences are SGHAT and FQNNGV. This CDR3 is built from 12 residues.